This T cell receptor beta chain was recorded in a study of blood T cell repertoires in COVID-19. About the study: Both acute and convalescent COVID-19 samples were obtained from the United States, Italy and Spain. From T cells, B-cell-depleted T cells, or PBMCs came the material, which was cDNA or gDNA.

Trimming at V came to 4 bases and at J to 5 bases, leaving 6 bases not matched to a gene. CDR1 and CDR2 from the germline V gene are LNHDA and SQIVND (reference sequence). The CDR3 is 14 amino acids. Methods used by the authors: Estimation of nucleated cell counts was performed using reference gene primer amplification. The protocol was immunoSEQ multiplex PCR, while the TCRdb copy is restricted to in-frame clones and leaves out a portion. The V and J calls and the clone size are those of that table, but D and trimming were determined from the DNA. Of 200,000 to 300,000 clones detected, about 87% appear once; the ten largest clones hold around 1.5%.

The sample comprised peripheral blood. V is TRBV19 and J is TRBJ1-1; 8 nucleotides agree with TRBD1. The receptor comes from a woman aged 40 to 50 who had recovered from COVID-19. As DNA, the CDR3 is TGTGCCAGTAGTAAGGGACAGGTAATGACTGAAGCTTTCTTT. Its translation: CASSKGQVMTEAFF.